The entry below describes one T cell receptor beta chain. Its specific antigen is unknown. Per-base qualities were not stored, and no clone one base away is much larger. From V the trimming removes 1 base and from J it removes 4 bases, while the gene matches leave 10 bases of the junction unaccounted for. The CDR1 and CDR2 encoded by the germline V gene are SQVTM and ANQGSEA. Counted from cysteine to phenylalanine, this CDR3 has 16 amino acids. Of all the DNA, just the CDR3 is kept, 48 bases in frame from base 1. Donors formed part of the validation cohort, which comprised about 130 subjects and was distinct from the first cohort of under 800 subjects. The data belong to a study of cytomegalovirus exposure and HLA in healthy donors (dated by TCRdb to about 2017). Background on the whole study: According to a later analysis, one platform produced both the roughly 120 validation repertoires and the approximately 670 repertoires of the first cohort. The study was designed to test whether signatures of past pathogen exposure could be identified by cataloging public T cell receptors. In addition to the first cohort of several hundred subjects, a separate validation cohort of 130 or so different subjects was used. High-throughput TCR immunosequencing, statistical association of individual TCRs with disease status, and machine learning were combined to predict cytomegalovirus infection status. Broader findings and caveats from the paper: A few of the identified cytomegalovirus-associated TCR beta chains were confirmed in vitro to be specific for cytomegalovirus antigens. A later analysis found that TCRs clustered in the first cohort also tended to co-occur in the roughly 120 validation repertoires, with 94% of cluster scores above 0. Cytomegalovirus status was reported to be diagnosed by the classifier with high specificity and sensitivity in both the original and validation cohorts. It was suggested by the authors that the approach could potentially be generalized to other disease states and immunological phenotypes. The validation cohort had no HLA typing available for a later analysis, so co-occurrence within that cohort was assessed over all 120 or so repertoires. In the study, some 160 TCR beta chains were listed as associated with cytomegalovirus. Most TCR sequences were observed very rarely across donors, whereas some public TCRs were present in many individuals.

Library preparation was by the immunoSEQ multiplex PCR assay. The paper's data handling went like this. To diagnose cytomegalovirus status from the catalog of TCR beta chain sequences, a statistical classification framework was built. In TCRdb, the immuneACCESS table is reduced to in-frame sequences with V and J assigned. These tables do not hold every clone; where another copy was compared, an unresolved V gene accounts for under half, and the others remain unexplained. V and J calls and clone size are given by that table; D and trimming were obtained from the DNA. In all, the sample holds over 100,000 clones, and around nine tenths of those were seen once. The ten largest account for about 2.1% of the sample.

Here the chain combines TRBV29-1 and TRBJ2-5, with 9 bases aligning to TRBD2. The TCR was taken from a woman aged 18-29 years in good health and CMV-seronegative. The sequencing input was PBMCs. CDR3 region: CSVEGSGGAPLETQYF. The nucleotide sequence is given as TGCAGCGTTGAAGGTAGCGGGGGCGCTCCCTTAGAGACCCAGTACTTC.